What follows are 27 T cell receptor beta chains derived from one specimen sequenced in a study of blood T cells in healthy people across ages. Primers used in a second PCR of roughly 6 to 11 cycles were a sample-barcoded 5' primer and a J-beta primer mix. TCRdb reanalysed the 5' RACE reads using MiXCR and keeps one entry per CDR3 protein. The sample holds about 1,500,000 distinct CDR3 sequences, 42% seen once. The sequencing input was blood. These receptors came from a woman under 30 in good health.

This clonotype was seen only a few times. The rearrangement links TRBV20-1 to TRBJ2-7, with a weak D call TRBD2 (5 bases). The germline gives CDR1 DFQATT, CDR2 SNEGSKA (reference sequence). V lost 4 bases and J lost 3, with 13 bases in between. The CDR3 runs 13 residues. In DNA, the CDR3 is TGCAGTGCTATCCCCCCCGAGGGCTACGAGCAGTACTTC. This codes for CSAIPPEGYEQYF.

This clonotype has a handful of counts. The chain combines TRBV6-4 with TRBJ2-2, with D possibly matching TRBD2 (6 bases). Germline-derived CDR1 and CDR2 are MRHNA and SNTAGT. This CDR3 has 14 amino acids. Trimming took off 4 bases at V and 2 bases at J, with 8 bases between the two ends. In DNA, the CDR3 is TGTGCCAGCAGTGCGGAGGGAAACACCGGGGAGCTGTTTTTT. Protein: CASSAEGNTGELFF.

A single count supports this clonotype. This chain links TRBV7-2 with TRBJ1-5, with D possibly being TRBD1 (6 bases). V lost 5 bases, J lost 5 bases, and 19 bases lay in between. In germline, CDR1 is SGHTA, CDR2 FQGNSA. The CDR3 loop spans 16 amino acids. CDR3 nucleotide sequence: TGTGCCAGCAGCGCGTTGTCTCGGGGGGGCGATCAGCCCCAGCATTTT. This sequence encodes CASSALSRGGDQPQHF.

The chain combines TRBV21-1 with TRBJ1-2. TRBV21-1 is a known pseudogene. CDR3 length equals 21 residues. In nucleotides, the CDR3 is TGTGCCAGCAGCAAATTACAGGGAGGGGCTACACCTGCGGTTCGAAAGAGGGGCTACACCTTC. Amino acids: CASSKLQGGATPAVRKRGYTF.

CDR3 sequence reads: CSARQVNQPQHF. DNA of the CDR3: TGCAGTGCTAGACAGGTTAATCAGCCCCAGCATTTT. V is TRBV20-1 and J is TRBJ1-5; D unclear. The CDR3 has 12 amino acids. The ends were cut back, 2 bases at V and 4 bases at J, with 6 bases in the middle. The V gene's germline CDR1 is DFQATT and CDR2 SNEGSKA (reference sequence).

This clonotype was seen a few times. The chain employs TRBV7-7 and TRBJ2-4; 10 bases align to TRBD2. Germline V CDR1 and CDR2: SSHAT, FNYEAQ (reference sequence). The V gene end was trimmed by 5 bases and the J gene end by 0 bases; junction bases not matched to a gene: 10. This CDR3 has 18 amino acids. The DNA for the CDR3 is TGTGCCAGCAGCCCAGCCGGGCTAGCGGGAGTAGCCAAAAACATTCAGTACTTC. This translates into CASSPAGLAGVAKNIQYF.

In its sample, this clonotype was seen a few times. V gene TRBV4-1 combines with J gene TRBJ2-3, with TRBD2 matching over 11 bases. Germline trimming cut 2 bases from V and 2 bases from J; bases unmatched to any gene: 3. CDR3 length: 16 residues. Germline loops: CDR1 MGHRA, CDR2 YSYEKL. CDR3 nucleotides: TGCGCCAGCAGCCAAATAGCGGGGGGGTACACAGATACGCAGTATTTT. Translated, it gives CASSQIAGGYTDTQYF.

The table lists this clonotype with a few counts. CDR3 nucleotide sequence: TGCGCCAGCGGCGGCAGCAGGGGGTACGATGAGCAGTTCTTC. Amino acids: CASGGSRGYDEQFF. V is TRBV10-1 and J is TRBJ2-1; 7 bases align to TRBD1. V was clipped by 8 bases and J by 8 bases; unmatched bases: 12. Germline CDR1 and CDR2: WNHNN and SYGVQD (reference sequence). The CDR3 has 14 amino acids.

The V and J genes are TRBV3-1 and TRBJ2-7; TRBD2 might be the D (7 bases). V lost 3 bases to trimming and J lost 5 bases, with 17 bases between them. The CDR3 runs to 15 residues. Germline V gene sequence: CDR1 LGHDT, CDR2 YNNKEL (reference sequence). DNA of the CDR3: TGTGCCAGCAGCCAGGTCCGGGGGGCAAGGAACGAGCAGTACTTC. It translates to CASSQVRGARNEQYF.

CDR3 DNA sequence: TGTGCCAGCGAGGGAGACGTTCCTTATGGCTACACCTTC. Protein product: CASEGDVPYGYTF. J is TRBJ1-2 and V is TRBV7-2; D gene uncertain. Germline V lookup: CDR1 SGHTA, CDR2 FQGNSA. This CDR3 contains 13 residues. Trimming shortened V by 8 bases and J by 5 bases, and 15 bases separated the two germline ends. Filled out from reference TRBV7-2 and TRBJ1-2, the complete variable domain reads GAGVSQSPSNKVTEKGKDVELRCDPISGHTALYWYRQSLGQGLEFLIYFQGNSAPDKSGLPSDRFSAERTGGSVSTLTIQRTQQEDSAVYLCASEGDVPYGYTFGSGTRLTVV.

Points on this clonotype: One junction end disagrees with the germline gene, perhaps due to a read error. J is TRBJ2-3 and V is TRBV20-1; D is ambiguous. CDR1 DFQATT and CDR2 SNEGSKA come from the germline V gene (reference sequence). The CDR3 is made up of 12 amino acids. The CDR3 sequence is CSAGENTDTQYF. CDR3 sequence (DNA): TGCAGTGCTGGAGAGAACACAGATACGCAGTATTTT.

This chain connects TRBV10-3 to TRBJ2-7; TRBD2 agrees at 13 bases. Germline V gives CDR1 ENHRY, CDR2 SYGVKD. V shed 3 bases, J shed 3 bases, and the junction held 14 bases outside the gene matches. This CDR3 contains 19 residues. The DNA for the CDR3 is TGTGCCATCAGTGACCCCGGGACTAGCGGGAAGGGGGAGCTCTACGAGCAGTACTTC. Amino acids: CAISDPGTSGKGELYEQYF.

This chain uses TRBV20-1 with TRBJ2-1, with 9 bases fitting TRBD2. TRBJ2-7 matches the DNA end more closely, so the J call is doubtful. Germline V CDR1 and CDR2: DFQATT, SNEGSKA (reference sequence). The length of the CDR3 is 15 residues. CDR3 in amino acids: CSAIRRGGSYNEQYF. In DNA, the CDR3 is TGCAGTGCTATAAGGCGGGGGGGCTCCTACAATGAGCAGTACTTC.

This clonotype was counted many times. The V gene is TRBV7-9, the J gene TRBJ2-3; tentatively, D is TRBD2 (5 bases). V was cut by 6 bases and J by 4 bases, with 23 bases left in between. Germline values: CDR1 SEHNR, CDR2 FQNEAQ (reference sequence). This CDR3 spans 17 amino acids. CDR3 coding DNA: TGTGCCAGCAGTACCAAGGGAGACCTAGCCTTGCCAGATACGCAGTATTTT. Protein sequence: CASSTKGDLALPDTQYF.

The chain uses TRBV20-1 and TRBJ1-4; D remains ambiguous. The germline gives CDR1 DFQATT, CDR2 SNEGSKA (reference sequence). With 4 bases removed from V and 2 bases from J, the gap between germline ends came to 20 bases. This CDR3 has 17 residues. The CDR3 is CSAINHRAQVTNEKLFF. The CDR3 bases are TGCAGTGCTATTAATCACCGCGCGCAGGTGACTAATGAAAAACTGTTTTTT.

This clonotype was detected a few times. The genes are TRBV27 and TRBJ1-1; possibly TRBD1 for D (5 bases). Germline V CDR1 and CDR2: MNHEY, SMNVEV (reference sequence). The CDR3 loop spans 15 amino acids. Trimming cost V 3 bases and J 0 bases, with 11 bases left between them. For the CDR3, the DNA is TGTGCCAGCAGTTTTCTCGGGGCGATGAACACTGAAGCTTTCTTT. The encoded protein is CASSFLGAMNTEAFF.

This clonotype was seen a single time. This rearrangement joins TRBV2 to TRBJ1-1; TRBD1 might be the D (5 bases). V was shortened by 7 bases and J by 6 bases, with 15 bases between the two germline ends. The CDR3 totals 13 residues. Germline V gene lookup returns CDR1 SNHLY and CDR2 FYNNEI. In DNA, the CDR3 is TGTGCCAGCAACCCGGGGGGGAGATCTGAAGCTTTCTTT. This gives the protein CASNPGGRSEAFF.

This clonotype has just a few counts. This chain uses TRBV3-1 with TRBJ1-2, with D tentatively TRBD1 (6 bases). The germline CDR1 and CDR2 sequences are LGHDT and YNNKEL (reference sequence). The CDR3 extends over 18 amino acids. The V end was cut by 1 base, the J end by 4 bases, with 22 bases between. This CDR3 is CASSQGGPGAPGLYGYTF. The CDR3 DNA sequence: TGTGCCAGCAGCCAAGGAGGACCAGGGGCCCCCGGGCTCTATGGCTACACCTTC.

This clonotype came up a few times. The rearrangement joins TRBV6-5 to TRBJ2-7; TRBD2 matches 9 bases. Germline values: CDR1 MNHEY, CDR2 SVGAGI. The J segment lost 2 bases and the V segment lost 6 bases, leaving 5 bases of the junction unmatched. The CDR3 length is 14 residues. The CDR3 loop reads CASSGLARAYEQYF. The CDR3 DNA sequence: TGTGCCAGCAGCGGACTAGCGCGTGCCTACGAGCAGTACTTC.

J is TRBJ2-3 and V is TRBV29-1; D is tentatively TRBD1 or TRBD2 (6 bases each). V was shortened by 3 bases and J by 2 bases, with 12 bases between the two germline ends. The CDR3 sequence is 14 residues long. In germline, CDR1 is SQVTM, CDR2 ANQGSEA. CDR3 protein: CSVEGGFFTDTQYF. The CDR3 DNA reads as TGCAGCGTTGAGGGGGGCTTTTTCACAGATACGCAGTATTTT.

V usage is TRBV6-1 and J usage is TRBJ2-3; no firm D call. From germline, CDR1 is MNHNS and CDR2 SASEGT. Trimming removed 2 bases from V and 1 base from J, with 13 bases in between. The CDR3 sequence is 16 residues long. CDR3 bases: TGTGCCAGCAGTGAATTAGTTTGGATCGGCACAGATACGCAGTATTTT. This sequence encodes CASSELVWIGTDTQYF.

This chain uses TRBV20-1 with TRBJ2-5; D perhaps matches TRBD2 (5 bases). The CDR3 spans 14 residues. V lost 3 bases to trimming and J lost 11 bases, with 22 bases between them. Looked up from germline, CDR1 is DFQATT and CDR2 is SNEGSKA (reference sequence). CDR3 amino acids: CSASDYIAMYGQYF. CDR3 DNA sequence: TGCAGTGCTAGTGACTACATAGCGATGTACGGGCAGTACTTC.

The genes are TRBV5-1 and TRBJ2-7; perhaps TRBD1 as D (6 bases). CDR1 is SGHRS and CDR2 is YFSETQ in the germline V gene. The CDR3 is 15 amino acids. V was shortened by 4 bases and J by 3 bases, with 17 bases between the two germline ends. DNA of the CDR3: TGCGCCAGCAGCGGAAATACAGGGTTTGGCTACGAGCAGTACTTC. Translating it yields CASSGNTGFGYEQYF.

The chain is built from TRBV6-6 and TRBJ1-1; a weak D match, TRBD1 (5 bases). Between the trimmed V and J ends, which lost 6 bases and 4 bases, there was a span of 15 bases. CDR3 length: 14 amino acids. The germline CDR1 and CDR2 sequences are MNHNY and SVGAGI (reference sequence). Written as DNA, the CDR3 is TGTGCCAGCAGCTACGCGGAGGGGAGCACTGAAGCTTTCTTT. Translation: CASSYAEGSTEAFF.

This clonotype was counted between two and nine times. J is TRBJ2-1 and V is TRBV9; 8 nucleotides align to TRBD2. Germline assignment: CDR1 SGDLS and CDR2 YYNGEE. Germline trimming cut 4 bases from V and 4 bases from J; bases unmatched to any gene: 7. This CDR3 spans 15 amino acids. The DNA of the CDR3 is TGTGCCAGCAGCCCCCCGGGGGGGGAGTACAATGAGCAGTTCTTC. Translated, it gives CASSPPGGEYNEQFF.

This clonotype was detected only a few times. In DNA form, the CDR3 reads TGCAGTGCTAGTCCCGGACTAGCGGGCCTCTCCTACGAGCAGTACTTC. This translates into CSASPGLAGLSYEQYF. This sequence joins TRBV20-1 and TRBJ2-7; the match to TRBD2 covers 11 bases. This CDR3 is built from 16 residues. Germline CDR1 and CDR2: DFQATT and SNEGSKA (reference sequence). J was trimmed by 0 bases and V by 3 bases; bases with no gene match: 7.

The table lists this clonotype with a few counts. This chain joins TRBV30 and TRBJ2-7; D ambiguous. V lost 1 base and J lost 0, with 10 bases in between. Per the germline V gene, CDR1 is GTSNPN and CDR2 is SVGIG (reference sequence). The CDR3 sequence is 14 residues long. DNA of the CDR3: TGTGCCTGGAGTGGACTCGTTAGCTCCTACGAGCAGTACTTC. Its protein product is CAWSGLVSSYEQYF.